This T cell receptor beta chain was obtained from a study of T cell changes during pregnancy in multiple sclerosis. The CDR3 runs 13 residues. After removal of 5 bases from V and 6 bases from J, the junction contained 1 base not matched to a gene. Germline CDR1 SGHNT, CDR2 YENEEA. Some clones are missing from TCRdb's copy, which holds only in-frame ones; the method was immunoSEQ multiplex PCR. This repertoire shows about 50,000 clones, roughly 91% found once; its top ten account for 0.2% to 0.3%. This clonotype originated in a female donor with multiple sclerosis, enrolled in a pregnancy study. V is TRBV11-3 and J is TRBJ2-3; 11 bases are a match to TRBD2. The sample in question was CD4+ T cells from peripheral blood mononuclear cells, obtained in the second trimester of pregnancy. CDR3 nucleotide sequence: TGTGCCAGCAGCCCTAGCGGGGGGGATACGCAGTATTTT. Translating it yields CASSPSGGDTQYF.